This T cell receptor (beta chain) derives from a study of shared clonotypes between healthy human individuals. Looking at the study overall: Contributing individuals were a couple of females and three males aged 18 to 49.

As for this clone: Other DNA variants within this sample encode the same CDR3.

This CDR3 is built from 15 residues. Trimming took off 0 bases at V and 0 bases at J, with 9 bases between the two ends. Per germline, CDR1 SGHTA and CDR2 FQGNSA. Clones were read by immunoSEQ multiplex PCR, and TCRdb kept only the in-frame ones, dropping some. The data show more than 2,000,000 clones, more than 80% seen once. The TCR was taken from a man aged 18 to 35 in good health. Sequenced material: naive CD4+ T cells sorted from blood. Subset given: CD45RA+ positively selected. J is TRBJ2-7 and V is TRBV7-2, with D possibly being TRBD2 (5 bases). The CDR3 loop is CASSLAGASSYEQYF. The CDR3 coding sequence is TGTGCCAGCAGCTTAGCGGGAGCGAGCTCCTACGAGCAGTACTTC.